This record looks at one T cell receptor beta chain sequence and its context. Original methodology: Amplified reference gene primers provided the basis for estimating nucleated cell counts. TCRdb's table, derived via immunoSEQ multiplex PCR, lists solely in-frame clones and lacks some. V, J and clone size are taken as reported in that table, and D and trimming were inferred from the DNA itself. This table has roughly 220,000 clones, 85% to 90% appearing once. The sample belongs to a study of blood T cell repertoires in COVID-19. Across the study: Samples representing acute and convalescent COVID-19 were sourced from the United States, Italy and Spain. The analysed material was cDNA or gDNA that came from T cells, B-cell-depleted T cells, or PBMCs.

V dropped 3 bases and J dropped 13; count of bases not matched to a gene: 12. CDR3 length: 14 amino acids. Germline V gene data show CDR1 as KGHSH and CDR2 as LQKENI. Sequenced material: PBMCs or T cells enriched from blood (not recorded which). This sequence originates from a woman under 30 in a cohort exposed to, infected with or recovered from COVID-19 (not recorded which). The J gene is TRBJ1-2, the V gene TRBV18; 9 bases agree with TRBD1. The CDR3 DNA reads as TGTGCCAGCTCACCGGGACAGGGCTCTTGGTACGGCACCTTC. This encodes CASSPGQGSWYGTF. Complete variable domain (other parts from reference TRBV18 and TRBJ1-2): NAGVMQNPRHLVRRRGQEARLRCSPMKGHSHVYWYRQLPEEGLKFMVYLQKENIIDESGMPKERFSAEFPKEGPSILRIQQVVRGDSAAYFCASSPGQGSWYGTFGSGTRLTVV.